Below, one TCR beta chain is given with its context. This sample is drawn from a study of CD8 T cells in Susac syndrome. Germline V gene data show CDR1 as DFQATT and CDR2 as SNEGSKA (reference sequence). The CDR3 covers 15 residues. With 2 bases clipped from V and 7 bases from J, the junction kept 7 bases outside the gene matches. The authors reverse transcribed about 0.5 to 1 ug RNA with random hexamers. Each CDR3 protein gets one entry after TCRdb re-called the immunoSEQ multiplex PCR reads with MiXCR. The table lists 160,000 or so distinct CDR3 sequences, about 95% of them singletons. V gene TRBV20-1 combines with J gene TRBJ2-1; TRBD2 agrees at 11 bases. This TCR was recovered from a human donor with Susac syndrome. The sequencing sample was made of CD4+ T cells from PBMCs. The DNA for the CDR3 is TGCAGTGCTAGACCTCTAGCGGGGGGTGGGAATGAGCAGTTCTTC. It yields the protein CSARPLAGGGNEQFF.